The 28 T cell receptor beta chains presented below share a single source sample, sequenced in a study of T cell changes during pregnancy in multiple sclerosis (dated by TCRdb to between 2018 and 2020). To prepare the library, the immunoSEQ multiplex PCR assay was applied. Here the immuneACCESS table is served through TCRdb, limited to in-frame sequences with V and J called. Missing clones are a known gap in these copies; in checked studies unresolved V genes cover under half, and the rest lacks a known reason. The sample records some 46,000 clones, 85% to 95% of which are singletons. Jointly, the top ten make up 1.3% of the sample. The sequencing sample was made of peripheral blood. These receptors were taken from a female donor with multiple sclerosis, enrolled in a pregnancy study.

The genes are TRBV6-5 and TRBJ2-2; D is unclear. Per germline, CDR1 MNHEY and CDR2 SVGAGI. The length of the CDR3 is 14 residues. The V gene lost 3 bases and the J gene lost 3 bases, with 8 bases spanning the gap. DNA of the CDR3: TGTGCCAGCAGTTATTTAGCTGACACCGGGGAGCTGTTTTTT. Translation gives CASSYLADTGELFF.

This chain joins TRBV10-3 and TRBJ2-1, with 10 bases identical to TRBD2. This CDR3 has 16 residues. Germline V gives CDR1 ENHRY, CDR2 SYGVKD. With 0 bases clipped from V and 8 bases from J, the junction kept 7 bases outside the gene matches. CDR3: CAISESQLAGADEQFF. The CDR3 nucleotides are TGTGCCATCAGTGAGTCTCAGCTAGCGGGAGCGGATGAGCAGTTCTTC.

V and J are TRBV6-5 and TRBJ2-5; D unresolved. The germline gives CDR1 MNHEY, CDR2 SVGAGI. V was pared by 2 bases and J by 2 bases, with 9 bases between. The CDR3 is 14 amino acids. CDR3 coding DNA: TGTGCCAGCAGTTACCGCGACTCACAAGAGACCCAGTACTTC. Amino acids: CASSYRDSQETQYF.

The chain joins TRBV6-4 to TRBJ1-1; 8 nucleotides line up with TRBD1. V shed 6 bases, J shed 1 base, and the junction held 4 bases outside the gene matches. The CDR3 has 14 residues. Germline V lookup: CDR1 MRHNA, CDR2 SNTAGT. CDR3 coding DNA: TGTGCCAGCAGGACCGGGACAGGGAACACTGAAGCTTTCTTT. Translated, it gives CASRTGTGNTEAFF.

The chain employs TRBV5-6 and TRBJ1-1, with D uncertain. The CDR3 contains 14 residues. CDR1 and CDR2 (germline): SGHDT, YYEEEE. The germline V and J ends were trimmed by 0 bases and 4 bases, with 10 bases remaining between them. The CDR3 protein is CASSLGESTTEAFF. DNA for the CDR3: TGTGCCAGCAGCTTGGGGGAGTCCACCACTGAAGCTTTCTTT. Supplemented by reference TRBV5-6 and TRBJ1-1, the full variable domain reads DAGVTQSPTHLIKTRGQQVTLRCSPKSGHDTVSWYQQALGQGPQFIFQYYEEEERQRGNFPDRFSGHQFPNYSSELNVNALLLGDSALYLCASSLGESTTEAFFGQGTRLTVV.

The V call is TRBV6-5, the J call TRBJ2-7; maybe TRBD1 (6 bases). V lost 0 bases and J lost 3, with 9 bases in between. CDR1 and CDR2 from the germline V gene are MNHEY and SVGAGI. The CDR3 covers 14 residues. CDR3 loop: CASSYSAGVYEQYF. The CDR3 nucleotides are TGTGCCAGCAGTTACTCGGCAGGGGTCTACGAGCAGTACTTC.

This clone was seen only once. The chain carries TRBV18 and TRBJ2-2; TRBD1 might be the D (5 bases). Per the germline V gene, CDR1 is KGHSH and CDR2 is LQKENI. V shed 2 bases and J shed 1 base, with 11 bases lying between them. This CDR3 is built from 16 residues. The CDR3 nucleotides read TGTGCCAGCTCACCATTTGTCCAGGGGAACACCGGGGAGCTGTTTTTT. Amino acids: CASSPFVQGNTGELFF.

The chain employs TRBV9 and TRBJ2-3; 9 bases line up with TRBD2. The V gene end was trimmed by 1 base and the J gene end by 4 bases; junction bases not matched to a gene: 4. CDR1 and CDR2 (germline): SGDLS, YYNGEE. The CDR3 is 15 residues long. CDR3 residues: CASSVRAGGPDTQYF. In DNA form, the CDR3 reads TGTGCCAGCAGCGTAAGGGCGGGAGGGCCAGATACGCAGTATTTT.

This clone was counted once. The chain joins TRBV6-5 to TRBJ1-3; no clear D. The V end lost 6 bases, the J end lost 4 bases, and 7 bases lay between the germline ends. The CDR3 spans 12 residues. From germline, CDR1 is MNHEY and CDR2 SVGAGI. The CDR3 DNA reads as TGTGCCAGCAGCAGACCAGGAAACACCATATATTTT. It specifies CASSRPGNTIYF.

This chain uses TRBV6-5 with TRBJ2-1; 7 nucleotides match TRBD2. Trimming took 8 bases from V and 5 from J; bases not matched to a gene: 12. The CDR3 loop spans 15 amino acids. In germline, CDR1 is MNHEY, CDR2 SVGAGI. CDR3: CASCALGGGNNEQFF. The DNA of the CDR3 is TGTGCCAGCTGCGCGTTGGGGGGAGGGAACAATGAGCAGTTCTTC.

CDR3 residues: CASSTLGTSGRAFYNEQFF. CDR3 nucleotides: TGTGCCAGTAGTACCCTGGGGACTAGCGGGAGGGCCTTCTACAATGAGCAGTTCTTC. The V gene is TRBV19, the J gene TRBJ2-1; TRBD2 matches at 16 bases. The ends lost 4 bases at V and 3 bases at J; junction bases unmatched: 9. Germline assignment: CDR1 LNHDA and CDR2 SQIVND (reference sequence). The CDR3 is 19 amino acids.

The rearrangement uses TRBV5-6 and TRBJ1-2, with D unresolved. Trimming removed 0 bases at V and 14 bases at J, with 14 bases between. This CDR3 is 12 amino acids long. Germline V gene data show CDR1 as SGHDT and CDR2 as YYEEEE. CDR3 coding DNA: TGTGCCAGCAGCTTGGGTGGCGCATGGTCTACCTTC. It specifies CASSLGGAWSTF.

The V and J genes are TRBV7-2 and TRBJ1-4; 7 nucleotides agree with TRBD1. CDR3 length equals 14 residues. CDR1 and CDR2 from the germline V gene are SGHTA and FQGNSA. The trim removed 6 bases at V and 5 bases at J, leaving 6 bases unmatched. DNA of the CDR3: TGTGCCAGCAGTCCCGGGACAGCGAATGAAAAACTGTTTTTT. Its translation is CASSPGTANEKLFF.

The V call is TRBV29-1, the J call TRBJ1-2, with D uncertain. Germline V lookup: CDR1 SQVTM, CDR2 ANQGSEA. Trimming stripped 2 bases from V and 2 bases from J, with 12 bases between. This CDR3 has 14 amino acids. The CDR3 loop is CSVEMTHGNYGYTF. The CDR3 DNA reads as TGCAGCGTTGAAATGACTCACGGGAACTATGGCTACACCTTC.

The chain joins TRBV6-5 to TRBJ1-2; D unclear. CDR3 length: 13 amino acids. V was clipped by 1 base and J by 8 bases, with 11 bases between them. Germline CDR1 MNHEY, CDR2 SVGAGI. This CDR3 is CASSYLGGSGYTF. The CDR3 DNA follows: TGTGCCAGCAGTTACTTGGGCGGCTCCGGCTACACCTTC.

This chain links TRBV14 with TRBJ2-5; the match to TRBD1 covers 8 bases. This CDR3 is built from 15 residues. V shed 2 bases and J 5 bases; nucleotides not matched to a gene: 7. Germline V lookup: CDR1 SGHDN, CDR2 FVKESK. CDR3 protein: CASSQPLRTGETQYF. The CDR3 DNA is TGTGCCAGCAGCCAACCTCTCCGGACAGGGGAGACCCAGTACTTC.

The chain uses TRBV28 and TRBJ2-7; the D call may be TRBD1 or TRBD2 (6 bases each). The CDR3 covers 15 residues. Germline V gene data show CDR1 as MDHEN and CDR2 as SYDVKM. V was clipped by 5 bases and J by 0 bases, with 14 bases between them. The CDR3 DNA follows: TGTGCCAGCAGTGGGGGCGGGACAACCTCCTACGAGCAGTACTTC. Its protein is CASSGGGTTSYEQYF.

The rearrangement links TRBV5-1 to TRBJ1-2; D perhaps matches TRBD1 (6 bases). The CDR3 is 14 residues long. With 4 bases removed from V and 0 bases from J, the gap between germline ends came to 10 bases. Per the germline V gene, CDR1 is SGHRS and CDR2 is YFSETQ. CDR3 residues: CASSPGQTNYGYTF. The CDR3 DNA reads as TGCGCCAGCAGCCCCGGACAGACTAACTATGGCTACACCTTC. Supplemented by reference TRBV5-1 and TRBJ1-2, the full variable domain reads KAGVTQTPRYLIKTRGQQVTLSCSPISGHRSVSWYQQTPGQGLQFLFEYFSETQRNKGNFPGRFSGRQFSNSRSEMNVSTLELGDSALYLCASSPGQTNYGYTFGSGTRLTVV.

The genes are TRBV5-1 and TRBJ2-7; 7 positions agree with TRBD1. CDR1 and CDR2 (germline): SGHRS, YFSETQ. V dropped 5 bases and J dropped 2; count of bases not matched to a gene: 10. This CDR3 spans 15 amino acids. The CDR3 sequence: CASSEYTGEPYEQYF. As DNA, the CDR3 is TGCGCCAGCAGTGAGTATACAGGGGAACCCTACGAGCAGTACTTC.

Turning to this clone: Other nucleotide sequences in the sample specify the same CDR3. The rearrangement joins TRBV5-1 to TRBJ2-7, with D maybe TRBD1 (5 bases). The CDR3 totals 12 residues. V lost 0 bases and J lost 4, with 5 bases in between. Germline CDR1 and CDR2: SGHRS and YFSETQ. CDR3 in DNA: TGCGCCAGCAGCTTGGAGGGGTACGAGCAGTACTTC. Translation: CASSLEGYEQYF.

The CDR3 protein is CASERGAGGVETQYF. CDR3 nucleotide sequence: TGTGCCTCCGAAAGGGGAGCAGGGGGGGTGGAGACCCAGTACTTC. The genes are TRBV5-6 and TRBJ2-5; tentatively, D is TRBD1 or TRBD2 (7 bases each). The CDR3 spans 15 residues. Trimming cost V 10 bases and J 5 bases, with 24 bases left between them. Germline values: CDR1 SGHDT, CDR2 YYEEEE.

This clone appeared a few times. The chain uses TRBV21-1 and TRBJ1-5. TRBV21-1 is given as a pseudogene. This CDR3 comprises 13 residues. The CDR3 sequence is CASSTGLGQPQHF. CDR3 DNA: TGTGCCAGCAGCACGGGTCTAGGGCAGCCCCAGCATTTT.

This clone appeared once. This sequence joins TRBV9 and TRBJ2-5; D is perhaps TRBD1 or TRBD2 (5 bases each). The CDR3 sequence is 13 residues long. CDR1 is SGDLS, CDR2 YYNGEE, per germline. V dropped 0 bases and J dropped 5 bases, with 8 bases sitting between them. The CDR3 coding sequence is TGTGCCAGCAGCGTAGCGGGACGTGAGACCCAGTACTTC. Protein product: CASSVAGRETQYF.

This sequence joins TRBV28 and TRBJ1-1, with TRBD1 as a possible D gene (6 bases). The V end was cut by 5 bases, the J end by 0 bases, with 19 bases between. In germline, CDR1 is MDHEN, CDR2 SYDVKM. CDR3 length: 17 residues. The CDR3 spells CASSLKQGYDMNTEAFF. CDR3 coding DNA: TGTGCCAGCAGTCTTAAACAGGGCTACGACATGAACACTGAAGCTTTCTTT.

This clone was detected once. The gene calls are TRBV13 and TRBJ2-7; TRBD2 is a possible D gene (6 bases). CDR3 length equals 18 residues. Germline CDR1 is PRHDT and CDR2 is FYEKMQ (reference sequence). The V gene lost 4 bases and the J gene lost 2 bases, with 24 bases spanning the gap. Written as DNA, the CDR3 is TGTGCCAGCAGCTCGATTTCTCCTCCTGGCGGGATGACCTACGAGCAGTACTTC. Its protein product is CASSSISPPGGMTYEQYF.

V gene TRBV5-1 combines with J gene TRBJ1-4; no definite D call. The V gene lost 5 bases and the J gene lost 0 bases, with 14 bases spanning the gap. Germline CDR1 is SGHRS and CDR2 is YFSETQ. The length of the CDR3 is 16 residues. Here the CDR3 reads CASRHGYMATNEKLFF. CDR3 bases: TGCGCCAGCAGACACGGGTACATGGCAACTAATGAAAAACTGTTTTTT.

V and J are TRBV25-1 and TRBJ1-3, with D possibly matching TRBD1 (6 bases). V was shortened by 5 bases and J by 0 bases, with 14 bases between the two germline ends. The CDR3 covers 16 residues. Germline values: CDR1 MGHDK, CDR2 SYGVNS. The chain's CDR3 is CASSHEGVLSGNTIYF. As DNA, the CDR3 is TGTGCCAGCAGTCATGAGGGGGTCCTCTCTGGAAACACCATATATTTT.

A single count supports this clone. The chain carries TRBV27 and TRBJ2-2, with 7 bases aligning to TRBD2. V trimming: 1 base; J trimming: 6 bases; junction bases outside the gene matches: 14. This CDR3 is 18 amino acids long. CDR1 and CDR2 from the germline V gene are MNHEY and SMNVEV (reference sequence). The CDR3 spells CASSLFLRGTSAAGELFF. The CDR3 bases are TGTGCCAGCAGTTTATTTTTGAGGGGAACTAGCGCAGCCGGGGAGCTGTTTTTT.